This TCR beta chain was found in a study of blood T cell repertoires in COVID-19. In the study overall: Italy, Spain and the United States were the sources of the convalescent and acute COVID-19 samples.

The germline V gene has CDR1 MDHEN and CDR2 SYDVKM. The CDR3 sequence is 13 residues long. Trimming pared 5 bases from V and 4 bases from J, leaving 11 bases between. Here immunoSEQ multiplex PCR was the method, and the copy in TCRdb shows in-frame clones only, minus some. The table shows around 290,000 clones, with more than 70% occurring only once. The genes are TRBV28 and TRBJ1-1; the D gene is possibly TRBD1 (5 bases). Material for sequencing was PBMCs or T cells enriched from blood (not recorded which). This receptor was obtained from a woman aged 60-70 years in a cohort exposed to, infected with or recovered from COVID-19 (not recorded which). CDR3 in DNA: TGTGCCAGCAGTCTTCGACAGCGCACTGAAGCTTTCTTT. It codes for CASSLRQRTEAFF.